The 13 T cell receptor beta chains given below trace back to one sample, sequenced in a study of early T cells in non-severe SARS-CoV-2 infection. In TCRdb, the 5' RACE reads were re-called with MiXCR into one record per CDR3 protein. This sample has about 43,000 distinct CDR3 sequences; roughly 11% occur once, and the top ten carry 8% to 10%. Material: whole blood. The source of these receptors is an adult who was a healthcare worker with PCR-confirmed SARS-CoV-2 infection or an uninfected control (not recorded which).

A few counts support this clonotype. This chain links TRBV7-2 with TRBJ2-3; maybe TRBD2 (5 bases). Trimming shortened V by 6 bases and J by 0 bases, and 13 bases separated the two germline ends. This CDR3 contains 15 residues. Germline V gene lookup returns CDR1 SGHTA and CDR2 FQGNSA. The CDR3 loop is CASSGRAPSTDTQYF. The CDR3 DNA follows: TGTGCCAGCAGTGGGCGGGCCCCTAGCACAGATACGCAGTATTTT.

This clonotype was counted ten times or more. The chain links TRBV7-3 to TRBJ2-7; D is undetermined. Germline loops: CDR1 SGHTA, CDR2 FQGTGA. Trimming stripped 5 bases from V and 7 bases from J, with 15 bases between. The CDR3 covers 13 residues. The DNA for the CDR3 is TGTGCCAGCAGCCCCTACACCGTCTTGGAGCAGTACTTC. Amino acids: CASSPYTVLEQYF.

This clonotype was seen a handful of times. CDR3 region: CASSSRDRGLVYNSPLHF. In DNA, the CDR3 is TGTGCCAGCAGCTCCCGGGACAGGGGACTTGTCTATAATTCACCCCTCCACTTT. The rearrangement joins TRBV5-6 to TRBJ1-6, with TRBD1 identical over 10 bases. CDR1 is SGHDT, CDR2 YYEEEE, per germline. Trimming at V came to 3 bases and at J to 3 bases, leaving 9 bases not matched to a gene. The CDR3 covers 18 residues.

The chain is built from TRBV7-9 and TRBJ1-2; D perhaps matches TRBD1 (5 bases). V shed 1 base and J shed 8 bases, with 8 bases lying between them. The CDR3 spans 12 residues. In germline, CDR1 is SEHNR, CDR2 FQNEAQ (reference sequence). The CDR3 is CASSLGQRGYTF. In nucleotides, the CDR3 is TGTGCCAGCAGCTTAGGACAGAGGGGCTACACCTTC.

Worth noting for this clonotype: Mismatch with germline at one junction end may stem from a read error. V gene TRBV7-2 combines with J gene TRBJ2-7; 13 bases are shared with TRBD2. The CDR3 runs 16 residues. Germline V gene data show CDR1 as SGHTA and CDR2 as FQGNSA. The CDR3 DNA sequence: TGTGTCAGCAGCCTCGCGACTAGCGGGGGGCCCTACGAGCAGTACTTC. Translated: CVSSLATSGGPYEQYF.

The rearrangement joins TRBV9 to TRBJ2-5; 9 positions agree with TRBD2. The V gene's germline CDR1 is SGDLS and CDR2 YYNGEE. CDR3 size: 15 residues. V lost 0 bases and J lost 5; bases outside the gene matches: 5. CDR3 nucleotides: TGTGCCAGCAGCGTAGGCGGGGGGGCCCCGGAGACCCAGTACTTC. It yields the protein CASSVGGGAPETQYF.

This clonotype was detected many times. The V and J genes are TRBV7-2 and TRBJ1-5; D is unclear. Germline CDR1 reads SGHTA; CDR2 reads FQGNSA. The V end lost 5 bases, the J end lost 3 bases, and 5 bases lay between the germline ends. The CDR3 is 12 residues long. The CDR3 loop is CASSPYNQPQHF. The DNA for the CDR3 is TGTGCCAGCAGCCCCTACAATCAGCCCCAGCATTTT. Based on the CDR3 plus reference TRBV7-2 and TRBJ1-5, the full variable domain is GAGVSQSPSNKVTEKGKDVELRCDPISGHTALYWYRQSLGQGLEFLIYFQGNSAPDKSGLPSDRFSAERTGGSVSTLTIQRTQQEDSAVYLCASSPYNQPQHFGDGTRLSIL.

The table lists this clonotype with a few counts. The rearrangement joins TRBV20-1 to TRBJ2-3; D is undetermined. The CDR3 loop spans 13 amino acids. Germline assignment: CDR1 DFQATT and CDR2 SNEGSKA (reference sequence). Trimming pared 1 base from V and 3 bases from J, leaving 8 bases between. The CDR3 loop is CSARVQTTDTQYF. The DNA of the CDR3 is TGCAGTGCTAGAGTACAGACTACAGATACGCAGTATTTT.

J is TRBJ2-5 and V is TRBV6-4, with 7 bases lining up with TRBD1. Trimming at V came to 3 bases and at J to 5 bases, leaving 3 bases not matched to a gene. Germline CDR1 MRHNA, CDR2 SNTAGT. This CDR3 comprises 13 residues. CDR3 nucleotides: TGTGCCAGCAGTGAAGTCAGGGGGGAGACCCAGTACTTC. Encoded protein: CASSEVRGETQYF.

This sequence joins TRBV27 and TRBJ2-1; D gene unclear. The V end lost 3 bases, the J end lost 4 bases, and 4 bases lay between the germline ends. There are 12 residues in the CDR3. Germline V gene data show CDR1 as MNHEY and CDR2 as SMNVEV (reference sequence). The CDR3 protein is CASSFQYNEQFF. The CDR3 DNA follows: TGTGCCAGCAGTTTTCAGTACAATGAGCAGTTCTTC.

This clonotype was counted a few times. V usage is TRBV7-6 and J usage is TRBJ2-3; tentatively, D is TRBD2 (6 bases). Germline loops: CDR1 SGHVS, CDR2 FNYEAQ. The ends were cut back, 2 bases at V and 5 bases at J, with 17 bases in the middle. The CDR3 is 16 amino acids. The CDR3 loop is CASSLMGDGGQDTQYF. CDR3 coding DNA: TGTGCCAGCAGCTTAATGGGGGACGGGGGTCAAGATACGCAGTATTTT. The variable domain in full, completed from reference TRBV7-6 and TRBJ2-3, reads GAGVSQSPRYKVTKRGQDVALRCDPISGHVSLYWYRQALGQGPEFLTYFNYEAQQDKSGLPNDRFSAERPEGSISTLTIQRTEQRDSAMYRCASSLMGDGGQDTQYFGPGTRLTVL.

The chain combines TRBV6-2 or TRBV6-3 with TRBJ1-5; possible D gene TRBD1, 5 bases. The CDR3 has 14 amino acids. The germline V and J ends were trimmed by 6 bases and 6 bases, with 15 bases remaining between them. Germline V lookup: CDR1 MNHEY, CDR2 SVGEGT. Here the CDR3 DNA reads TGTGCCAGCAGCTTCGGGACGGCGGGTCAGCCCCAGCATTTT. It is translated as CASSFGTAGQPQHF.

On this clonotype itself: A much larger clone sits a single nucleotide away, making a read error possible. The gene calls are TRBV7-6 and TRBJ2-1; TRBD1 is a possible D gene (6 bases). The CDR3 has 15 amino acids. Per the germline V gene, CDR1 is SGHVS and CDR2 is FNYEAQ. Trimming pared 1 base from V and 3 bases from J, leaving 10 bases between. The CDR3 DNA reads as TGTGCCAGCAGCTTAGGGGGGCACGTCTACAATGAGCAGTTCTTC. Amino acid sequence: CASSLGGHVYNEQFF.